The sequence of this TCR beta chain was determined in a study of T and B cells in COVID-19 patients. Study outcomes and limitations: Sorted SARS-CoV-2-responsive or tetramer+ T cells and CD4+, regulatory and CD8+ subsets were not yet sequenced.

CDR3 length: 15 amino acids. CDR1 and CDR2 (germline): SGHRS, YFSETQ. J gave up 0 bases and V 3 bases, and 3 bases lay outside the gene matches. Concerning this clonotype itself: Its cognate antigen is unknown.

Blood genomic DNA input for TRB amplification was 250-500 ng. TRB rearrangements were amplified by multiplex PCR with BIOMED2 TRB-A/B primers. Using its own MiXCR run on the multiplex PCR reads, TCRdb lists one record per CDR3 protein. The repertoire consists of thousands of distinct CDR3 sequences, with roughly a quarter occurring once and the leading ten covering 37%. The specimen sequenced was blood. The TCR sequence derives from a human donor with active COVID-19. The donor label of this sample is uncertain. The rearrangement joins TRBV5-1 to TRBJ1-3; 7 bases agree with TRBD1. The CDR3 region is CASSSGTVSGNTIYF. The CDR3 nucleotides are TGCGCCAGCAGCTCTGGGACAGTCTCTGGAAACACCATATATTTT. The entire variable domain, with the rest obtained from reference TRBV5-1 and TRBJ1-3, is as follows: KAGVTQTPRYLIKTRGQQVTLSCSPISGHRSVSWYQQTPGQGLQFLFEYFSETQRNKGNFPGRFSGRQFSNSRSEMNVSTLELGDSALYLCASSSGTVSGNTIYFGEGSWLTVV.